This is a list of T cell receptor beta chains from one sample in a study of cytomegalovirus exposure and HLA in healthy donors. The repertoire was sequenced with immunoSEQ multiplex PCR; TCRdb's copy has only in-frame clones and lacks some. The table has some 130,000 clones, roughly 8.8% seen once. The sample was PBMCs. The receptors originated from a woman in her forties in good health and CMV-seropositive. Each CDR3 is given with its conserved first and last residue. The order of the fields is CDR3 protein, CDR3 DNA, V gene, J gene, D gene, clone size. D genes are given only for firm matches. Clone size is not always given. Where it is, it says once, few, many or a class for expanded clones.

CDR3: CASKKIGSNTEAFF
DNA: TGTGCCAGCAAAAAGATAGGGAGTAACACTGAAGCTTTCTTT
V: TRBV19
J: TRBJ1-1
D: .
size: .

CDR3: CASSGTSGYTDTQYF
DNA: TGTGCCAGCAGTGGGACTAGCGGGTATACAGATACGCAGTATTTT
V: TRBV2
J: TRBJ2-3
D: TRBD2
size: .

CDR3: CASTPRGGRGPETQYF
DNA: TGTGCCAGCACCCCCAGGGGAGGCAGGGGGCCCGAGACCCAGTACTTC
V: TRBV7-2
J: TRBJ2-5
D: TRBD1
size: few

CDR3: CASSENGSYEQYF
DNA: TGTGCCAGCAGTGAAAACGGTTCCTACGAGCAGTACTTC
V: TRBV6-1
J: TRBJ2-7
D: .
size: many

CDR3: CSVVSFGDTDTQYF
DNA: TGCAGCGTTGTGAGTTTTGGTGACACAGATACGCAGTATTTT
V: TRBV29-1
J: TRBJ2-3
D: .
size: .

CDR3: CASSIGQLNTEAFF
DNA: TGTGCCAGTAGTATAGGACAGCTCAACACTGAAGCTTTCTTT
V: TRBV19
J: TRBJ1-1
D: .
size: .

CDR3: CASSLTGRSEKLFF
DNA: TGTGCCAGTAGTTTGACAGGGAGGAGCGAAAAACTGTTTTTT
V: TRBV19
J: TRBJ1-4
D: TRBD1
size: .

CDR3: CASSAGRVRGYTF
DNA: TGCGCCAGCAGTGCTGGCAGGGTACGGGGCTACACCTTC
V: TRBV10-1
J: TRBJ1-2
D: .
size: .

CDR3: CASSPAGSSDEQYF
DNA: TGTGCCAGCAGCCCGGCAGGGTCTTCGGACGAGCAGTACTTC
V: TRBV7-9
J: TRBJ2-7
D: .
size: few

CDR3: CSATGTSGNYEQYF
DNA: TGCAGCGCCACCGGGACTAGCGGTAACTACGAGCAGTACTTC
V: TRBV29-1
J: TRBJ2-7
D: TRBD2
size: .

CDR3: CASSRDRETQYF
DNA: TGCGCCAGCAGCAGGGACAGGGAGACCCAGTACTTC
V: TRBV5-1
J: TRBJ2-5
D: TRBD1
size: few

CDR3: CASSLATGANEKLFF
DNA: TGCGCCAGCAGCTTGGCGACAGGGGCTAATGAAAAACTGTTTTTT
V: TRBV5-1
J: TRBJ1-4
D: TRBD1
size: few

CDR3: CASSLGHPNTEAFF
DNA: TGCGCCAGCAGCCTAGGACACCCGAACACTGAAGCTTTCTTT
V: TRBV4-3
J: TRBJ1-1
D: .
size: few

CDR3: CASTPRNAYNEQFF
DNA: TGTGCCAGTACCCCGCGGAACGCCTACAATGAGCAGTTCTTC
V: TRBV19
J: TRBJ2-1
D: .
size: .

CDR3: CASSQDSGNTIYF
DNA: TGTGCCAGCAGTCAGGACTCTGGAAACACCATATATTTT
V: TRBV2
J: TRBJ1-3
D: .
size: .

CDR3: CASSSQHGGTEGRTEAFF
DNA: TGCGCCAGCAGCTCTCAGCATGGGGGGACAGAAGGTAGGACTGAAGCTTTCTTT
V: TRBV5-1
J: TRBJ1-1
D: TRBD1
size: .

CDR3: CSSSQGGGFSNQPQNF
DNA: TGTTCCAGCAGCCAGGGGGGCGGATTTAGCAATCAGCCCCAGAATTTT
V: TRBV5-6
J: TRBJ1-5
D: TRBD1
size: few

CDR3: CASSDGGATNTQYF
DNA: TGTGCCAGCAGTGATGGGGGGGCCACTAATACGCAGTATTTT
V: TRBV6-4
J: TRBJ2-3
D: .
size: .

CDR3: CASSSGNYGYTF
DNA: TGTGCCAGCAGTTCAGGGAACTATGGCTACACCTTC
V: TRBV7-2
J: TRBJ1-2
D: .
size: few

CDR3: CASSLDGTGIQPQHF
DNA: TGTGCCAGCAGCTTAGACGGGACAGGGATTCAGCCCCAGCATTTT
V: TRBV7-2
J: TRBJ1-5
D: TRBD1
size: .

CDR3: CASSLDGGTDTQYF
DNA: TGCGCCAGCAGCCTAGACGGAGGCACAGATACGCAGTATTTT
V: TRBV5-1
J: TRBJ2-3
D: .
size: few

CDR3: CASVKGTGAYNEQFF
DNA: TGTGCCAGCGTAAAAGGAACGGGAGCCTACAATGAGCAGTTCTTC
V: TRBV7-9
J: TRBJ2-1
D: .
size: few

CDR3: CASSLSGTTLSNEQFF
DNA: TGCGCCAGCAGCTTGAGCGGGACCACCCTTAGCAATGAGCAGTTCTTC
V: TRBV5-1
J: TRBJ2-1
D: TRBD2
size: .

CDR3: CASSATGGNQPQHF
DNA: TGTGCCAGCAGTGCGACGGGAGGGAATCAGCCCCAGCATTTT
V: TRBV2
J: TRBJ1-5
D: .
size: few

CDR3: CASSLAGFYGYTF
DNA: TGTGCCAGCAGCTTGGCAGGGTTCTATGGCTACACCTTC
V: TRBV5-4
J: TRBJ1-2
D: .
size: .

CDR3: CASSGGQPNTEAFF
DNA: TGCGCCAGCAGCGGGGGACAGCCGAACACTGAAGCTTTCTTT
V: TRBV5-1
J: TRBJ1-1
D: TRBD1
size: .